This TCR beta chain emerged from a study of early T cells in non-severe SARS-CoV-2 infection. Study-wide context: Whole-blood bulk RNA, unsorted, was sequenced, and chains were unpaired. Study results and caveats: Using VDJdb, the matching emphasized anti-spike CD8 responses while missing private and CD4 specificities.

Concerning this clonotype: Its antigen is currently unknown.

Germline CDR1 and CDR2: SGHDT and YYEEEE. CDR3 size: 14 residues. After removal of 7 bases from V and 5 bases from J, the junction contained 7 bases not matched to a gene. Researchers tagged individual cDNA molecules with unique molecular identifiers. TCRdb ran MiXCR on the 5' RACE reads and lists one entry per CDR3 protein. The sample contains some 80,000 distinct CDR3 sequences, approximately 12% of which appear only once. This chain links TRBV5-6 with TRBJ2-1; 9 bases line up with TRBD1. Sample: whole blood. The sequence was obtained from an adult who was a healthcare worker with PCR-confirmed SARS-CoV-2 infection or an uninfected control (not recorded which). The chain's CDR3 is CASCTGGGDNEQFF. The CDR3 nucleotides are TGTGCCAGCTGCACAGGGGGCGGGGACAATGAGCAGTTCTTC.